This entry describes one TCR beta chain. Its recognized antigen is unknown. A read error may account for a junction end that differs from germline. From the cysteine through the phenylalanine, the CDR3 covers 12 amino acids. Only CDR3 DNA remains: 36 bases, in frame from the first base. CDR1 and CDR2 (SEHNR, FQNEAQ) derive from the germline V gene (reference sequence). In total, about 650 healthy bone marrow donors made up the cohort. All cohort members were sampled while nominally healthy, although unrecorded immune exposures were likely present. The donor was CMV seropositive and was included in the group of some 290 seropositive cohort members. Each donor provided a peripheral blood sample, and peripheral blood mononuclear cells were used for TCR beta sequencing. Genomic DNA was extracted from the blood cell samples with the Qiagen DNeasy Blood Extraction Kit. These data belong to a study of cytomegalovirus exposure and HLA in healthy donors (TCRdb year 2017). Looking at the study overall: An earlier analysis of approximately 640 of the donors reported roughly 270 Gb of sequence data and 117 million unique TCR beta sequences from approximately 180 million T cells. An early release covering over 500 HLA-typed donors comprised roughly 300 gigabases of sequencing data and roughly 85 million unique TCR sequences. Of the approximately 400 genotyped donors, about 80% fell in the genetic ancestry cluster associated with self-reported Caucasian donors. The study aimed to test whether cataloging public T cell receptors could reveal signatures of past pathogen exposure. Using immunosequencing, the study profiled T cell repertoires from about 610 subjects and related those repertoires to cytomegalovirus serostatus. A separate validation cohort of 100 to 150 different subjects was used in addition to the approximately 700-subject first cohort. To predict cytomegalovirus infection status, the study combined high-throughput TCR immunosequencing, statistical association of individual TCRs with disease status, and machine learning. A later analysis re-examined previously published TCR beta repertoires from 500 to 700 donors and added high-resolution HLA genotyping to investigate patterns of TCR occurrence. Rather than using new phenotypic data, the later analysis identified candidate immune exposures from TCR beta sequences and from how often those sequences occurred across donors. To decide whether each TCR beta V gene segment behaved as functional or pseudogenic, an earlier analysis of nearly 600 of the donors relied on high-throughput TCR beta sequencing. Alongside the repertoire data, information on donor age, sex, ethnicity and CMV serostatus was compiled. In a later genetic analysis, genome-wide SNP genotypes for about 60% of the 666 donors were used, and that subset was treated as a discovery cohort. Every discovery cohort repertoire had been produced on one sequencing platform. Both class I and class II loci were covered by HLA typing, at four-digit resolution. The number of donors typed differed by locus, with about 629-640 for A, B, C, DRB1 and DQB1, more than 500 for DQA1, 606 for DPA1, and some 440 for DPB1. Roughly 5 DR-DQ haplotypes were handled as single units for association and clustering, since linkage in the cohort was strong. Among roughly 400 genotyped donors of the cohort, an average of approximately 220,000 unique TCR beta nucleotide sequences was sequenced per donor, of which 15% to 20% were non-productive. What the research found in general, with its limitations: Three of the identified cytomegalovirus-associated TCR beta chains were confirmed in vitro to be specific for cytomegalovirus antigens. This cohort had only TCR beta chains sequenced, and the lack of alpha or paired-chain data limited which features could be detected. A further reported finding was that TCR beta sequences accurately predicted the HLA-A and HLA-B alleles for most subjects in the first cohort. The 87-base-pair reads could not distinguish some IMGT-functional V segments, including TRBV6-2 and TRBV6-3, so those segments were excluded. In a later genetic analysis, fewer N-insertions in productive TCRs were reported among donors in an Asian-associated ancestry cluster than the 666-donor mean. Across donors, most TCR sequences were observed very rarely, whereas some public TCRs were present in many individuals. In a later analysis, HLA-associated TCR beta chains showed more clonal expansion and lower generation probabilities than non-associated chains that were equally common. In a later analysis, most CMV-associated TCR beta chains were found to appear HLA-restricted, with HLA associations seemingly driven largely by CMV exposure. A total of 164 TCR beta chains were listed by the study as associated with cytomegalovirus. In a later analysis, several top co-occurrence clusters were reported to appear linked to parvovirus B19, influenza, CMV and Epstein-Barr virus. Specific HLA alleles were associated with 15,000 to 20,000 TCR beta sequences at a false discovery rate of 0.05 in a later analysis. Immune exposure information for the cohort was limited to CMV serostatus. A later analysis found that TCR association rates varied across HLA loci, with DRB1 alleles showing the most associated TCRs and HLA-C alleles the fewest. When HLA alleles, especially DR and DQ, strongly co-occurred, TCR associations were difficult to assign to individual alleles. The classifier was reported to diagnose cytomegalovirus status with high specificity and sensitivity in both the original cohort and the validation cohort. It was suggested by the authors that the approach could potentially be generalized to other disease states and immunological phenotypes. Sequencing depth was assumed to be roughly uniform across donors in the presence/absence analyses, though that assumption may not hold. Because some donors lacked HLA typing at each locus, the association tests relied only on the typed subset. Broadly in line with IMGT annotations, most TCR beta V segments showed up in productive rearrangements about 90% or about 30% of the time in an earlier analysis of several hundred of the donors. Because counts were too low, seventeen rarely observed V segments, including chromosome 9 orphons, were excluded from the earlier analysis of 587 of the donors. Correlated functional status among segregating V segments might reflect linkage disequilibrium, but an unknown experimental factor could not be ruled out. A cluster of highly shared sequence variants was judged likely to represent a technical artifact of the sequencing pipeline. V-gene and J-gene trimming of TCR beta chains was associated with a missense DCLRE1C variant in a later genetic analysis, and the association was replicated in an independent cohort.

Library prep was done by the immunoSEQ multiplex PCR assay. A mixture of 60 forward primers for TCR Vbeta segments and 13 reverse primers for TCR Jbeta segments was used in the multiplex PCR. A multiplex PCR assay on genomic DNA amplified the CDR3 region of rearranged TCR beta genes. On the Illumina HiSeq System, the amplified TCR beta libraries were sequenced as 87-base-pair reads. As for the authors' bioinformatics: A later analysis counted tens of millions of unique TCR beta chains across the 640 or so repertoires, and roughly 11 million of these chains were shared by at least two donors. A nearest-neighbor algorithm error-corrected the raw reads and collapsed the reads into unique sequences, merging closely related sequences to remove PCR and sequencing errors. CDR3 sequences were aligned to IMGT reference sequences to assign V, D and J gene segments. For a sequence to be retained, at least a six-nucleotide match to both a V gene segment and a J gene segment was required. Rearrangements were called productive when the CDR3 lacked stop codons and stayed in frame with V and J; all others were non-productive. Following IMGT convention, CDR3 was defined as the stretch from the second conserved V-encoded cysteine up to the conserved J-encoded phenylalanine. In an earlier analysis of around 600 of the donors, sequences lacking an unambiguous match to a single V gene segment were excluded. An earlier analysis of 587 of the donors classified V segments as functional when productive rearrangements were above 56.7% and as segregating when the standard deviation between donors was above 5%. A statistical classification framework was built to diagnose cytomegalovirus status from the catalog of TCR beta chain sequences. A later analysis assigned V and J genes by comparing TCR nucleotide sequences with IMGT/GENE-DB human TR gene sequences. The TCRdist pipeline was used in a later analysis to assign CDR3 sequences and most-parsimonious VDJ recombination scenarios. In a later analysis, each TCR beta chain was defined by its CDR3 amino acid sequence together with its V-gene family, and reads without a unique V-gene family were excluded. As a way to deal with suspected cross-contamination and a sequencing artifact, a later analysis dropped approximately 570 nucleotide sequences that were highly shared and had low generation probability. In a later analysis, a clonal expansion index was calculated for each public chain from normalized within-repertoire ranks of inferred template counts. In a later analysis, generation probabilities were computed using a VDJ recombination model fitted to out-of-frame rearrangements, and the results were checked against IGoR. In a later analysis, hypergeometric tests were used to score TCR-TCR, TCR-HLA and TCR-CMV co-occurrence, with a repertoire-size bias correction applied to TCR pairs. False discovery rates were estimated in a later analysis by permuting HLA or CMV assignments 20 times. In a later analysis, co-occurring TCRs were grouped using DBSCAN, with TCRdist sequence similarity added in when clustering inside HLA-allele-positive subsets. For co-occurrence clustering, repertoires with fewer than 30,000 or more than 120,000 public chains were excluded, along with four or five repertoires with anomalous nucleotide sharing. The immuneACCESS repertoire file appears here via TCRdb, limited to in-frame rearrangements. These files lack a portion of the clones; in checked studies, under half of the deficit traces to unresolved V genes, and the cause of the others is not known. The DNA was the basis for D and trimming; V, J and clone size are from that table. The sample table contains 70,000 to 85,000 clones; only one count was recorded for over 60% of them. Jointly, the top ten make up 4% to 4.5% of the sample.

The sample was PBMCs. The receptor chain draws on TRBV7-9 and TRBJ2-2, and the D gene may be TRBD1, 5 bases matching. This receptor was taken from a male donor in good health and CMV-seropositive. The sequenced DNA is TGTTCCAGCAGCTCGTCACAGGATAAGCTGTTTTTT. Its protein reads: CSSSSSQDKLFF.